This entry features one T cell receptor (beta chain) sequence. This clone has just one count. Its antigen is unknown. There are no base qualities to consult, and no much larger clone falls within one base. The library was prepared using the immunoSEQ multiplex PCR assay. RNA was extracted from all samples and reverse transcribed into cDNA as template for TCR sequencing. SuperScript III was used to make first-strand cDNA, primed with a 2:1 mix of oligo-dT and random hexamers. A synthetic immune receptor repertoire was used to measure amplification bias, and any remaining bias was corrected computationally. The original pipeline was this. Raw reads were preprocessed to remove errors, and CDR3 was defined by IMGT conventions from the conserved cysteine to phenylalanine. Clonality was computed by normalizing Shannon entropy by log2 of the number of productive unique TCRs and subtracting the result from 1. CD4 or CD8 identity of scalp clones was inferred by cross-referencing scalp TCRbeta sequences with sorted blood CD4 and CD8 repertoires. As stored in TCRdb, this immuneACCESS dataset retains in-frame rearrangements with V and J assigned. A fraction of the clones does not appear; measured against another copy, unresolved V genes explain less than half of the discrepancy, and the remainder lacks a known reason. V, J and clone size reflect that table, while D and trimming were determined from the DNA. This sample is represented by fewer than 250,000 clones; around two fifths of them were singletons. The ten biggest clones cover just under 0.5% of the sample.

The treatment or condition label corresponds to: oral pan-JAK inhibitor, 5-10 mg twice daily. Lesional scalp punch biopsies and peripheral blood were obtained from alopecia areata patients. PBMCs were isolated by density centrifugation and stained for CD3, CD4 and CD8, after which CD4+ and CD8+ T cells were sorted on a FACSAria. This sample was taken from a study of CD8+ T cells in alopecia areata listed by TCRdb under 2018. Turning to the overall study: Treated patients were enrolled in an open-label pilot trial of oral tofacitinib at 5 to 10 mg twice daily for moderate-to-severe alopecia areata. Tofacitinib was administered for 6 to 18 months, and 6 months of follow-up off drug were then conducted to assess delayed response and recurrence. In treated patients, disease severity was measured using the SALT score, which gives the percentage of scalp surface area affected. The study used high-throughput TCRbeta sequencing to examine T cell clonal expansion in alopecia areata, in both the C3H/HeJ mouse model and human patients. Scalp tissue and sorted CD4+ and CD8+ peripheral blood T cells from patchy and totalis/universalis alopecia areata patients and from healthy controls were covered by human TCRbeta sequencing. Biopsies were taken from tofacitinib-treated patients at baseline and again at 4 and 24 weeks into treatment, and several of those patients also had a later scalp biopsy. Scalp clonality was compared across normal scalp (n=4), patchy alopecia areata scalp (n=8), and alopecia totalis/universalis scalp (n=8). RNA was obtained with the PAXgene miRNA kit for fixed scalp, the miRNeasy kit for PBMCs, and the RNeasy kit for mouse skin. TCRbeta CDR3 regions were amplified by immunoSEQ multiplex PCR using 35 Vbeta forward and 13 Jbeta reverse primers. Summary of the overall study and its limitations: Because the treated cohort was small and included a single nonresponder, larger studies are needed to assess links between baseline CD8+ expansion and response. Compared with normal scalp, lesional scalp, particularly in alopecia totalis/universalis, had higher clonality and more expanded CD8+ clones, which suggests antigenic drive. With tofacitinib, both scalp clonality and the number of expanded CD8+ clones among the top 100 scalp clones went down significantly. Shared TCR sequences between patients were less evident than in mice, which may be partly attributable to HLA diversity in the patient population. Many expanded lesional clones were found to persist in scalp and blood during tofacitinib treatment, and relapse after treatment cessation may be partly explained by this persistence. Unlike mouse skin, where gammadelta T cells dominate, normal human skin contains resident alphabeta T cells that get sequenced too, which complicates analysis of the scalp TCR repertoire.

Trimming costs V 1 base and J 6 bases, and their ends lie 9 bases apart. CDR1 and CDR2 are drawn from the germline V gene: MGHRA, YSYEKL. From the cysteine up to the phenylalanine, the CDR3 has a length of 14 residues. The read is trimmed to its CDR3 DNA, 42 bases read in frame from base 1. Sequenced here: CD4+ T cells sorted from blood, sampled at approximately week 30, from a patient treated with tofacitinib. The chain uses TRBV4-1 and TRBJ2-2; the D gene cannot be resolved reliably. This sequence originates from a human donor with alopecia areata. For the CDR3, the sequence is CASSQARGPGELFF. The nucleotides read TGCGCCAGCAGCCAAGCTCGTGGGCCCGGGGAGCTGTTTTTT.